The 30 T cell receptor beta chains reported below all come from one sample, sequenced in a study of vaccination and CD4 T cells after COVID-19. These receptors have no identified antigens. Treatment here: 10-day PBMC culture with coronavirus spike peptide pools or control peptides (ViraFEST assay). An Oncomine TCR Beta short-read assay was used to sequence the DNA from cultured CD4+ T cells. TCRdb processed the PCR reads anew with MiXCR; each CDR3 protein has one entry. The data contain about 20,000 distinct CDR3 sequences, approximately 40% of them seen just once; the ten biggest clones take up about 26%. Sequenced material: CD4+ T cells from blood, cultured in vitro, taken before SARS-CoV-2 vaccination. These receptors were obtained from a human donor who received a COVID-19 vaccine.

CDR3: CASSNYTGGRWTEAFF. Here the CDR3 DNA reads TGTGCCAGCAGCAATTATACAGGGGGCCGGTGGACTGAAGCTTTCTTT. This chain connects TRBV21-1 to TRBJ1-1; whether TRBD1, the table's D call, matches the DNA was not checked. TRBV21-1 constitutes a pseudogene. This CDR3 is built from 16 residues.

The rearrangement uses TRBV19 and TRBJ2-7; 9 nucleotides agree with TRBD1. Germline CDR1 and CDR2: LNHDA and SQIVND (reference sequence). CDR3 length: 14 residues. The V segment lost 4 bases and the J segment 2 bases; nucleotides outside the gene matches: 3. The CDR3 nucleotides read TGTGCCAGTAGTACCGGACAGGGGCCCTACGAGCAGTACTTC. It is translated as CASSTGQGPYEQYF.

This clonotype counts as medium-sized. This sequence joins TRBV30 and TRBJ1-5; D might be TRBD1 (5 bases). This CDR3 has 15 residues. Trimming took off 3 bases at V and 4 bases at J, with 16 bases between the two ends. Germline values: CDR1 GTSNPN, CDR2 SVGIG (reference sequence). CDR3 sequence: CAWSQNRGVNQPQHF. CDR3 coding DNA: TGTGCCTGGAGCCAAAACCGAGGGGTAAATCAGCCCCAGCATTTT.

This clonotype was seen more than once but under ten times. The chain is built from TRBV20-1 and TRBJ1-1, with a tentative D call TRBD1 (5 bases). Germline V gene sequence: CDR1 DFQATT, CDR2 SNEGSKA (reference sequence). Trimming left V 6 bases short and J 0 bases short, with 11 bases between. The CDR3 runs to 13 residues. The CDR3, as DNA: TGCAGTGCACTAGGACACTTGAACACTGAAGCTTTCTTT. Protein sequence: CSALGHLNTEAFF.

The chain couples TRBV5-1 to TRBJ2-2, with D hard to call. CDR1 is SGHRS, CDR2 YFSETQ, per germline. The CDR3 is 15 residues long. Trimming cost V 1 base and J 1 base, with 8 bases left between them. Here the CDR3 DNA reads TGCGCCAGCAGCTTGTCGGCGGAGAACACCGGGGAGCTGTTTTTT. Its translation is CASSLSAENTGELFF.

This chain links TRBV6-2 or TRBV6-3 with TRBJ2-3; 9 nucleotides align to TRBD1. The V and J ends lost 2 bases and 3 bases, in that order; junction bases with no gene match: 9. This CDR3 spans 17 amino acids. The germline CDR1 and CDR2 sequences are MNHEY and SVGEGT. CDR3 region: CASSYPTGGVRTDTQYF. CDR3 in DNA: TGTGCCAGCAGTTACCCTACAGGGGGCGTAAGAACAGATACGCAGTATTTT.

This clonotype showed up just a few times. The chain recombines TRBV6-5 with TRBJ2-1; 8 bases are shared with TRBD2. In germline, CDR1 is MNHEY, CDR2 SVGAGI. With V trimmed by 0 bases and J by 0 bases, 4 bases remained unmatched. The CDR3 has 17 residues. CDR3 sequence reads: CASSYSTSGSSYNEQFF. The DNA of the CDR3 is TGTGCCAGCAGTTACTCTACTAGCGGTAGCTCCTACAATGAGCAGTTCTTC.

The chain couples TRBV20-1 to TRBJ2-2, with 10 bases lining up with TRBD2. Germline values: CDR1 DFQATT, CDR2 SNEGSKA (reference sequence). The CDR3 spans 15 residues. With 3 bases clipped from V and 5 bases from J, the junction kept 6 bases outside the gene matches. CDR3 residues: CSASKASGGTGELFF. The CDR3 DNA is TGCAGTGCTAGTAAGGCTAGCGGGGGTACCGGGGAGCTGTTTTTT.

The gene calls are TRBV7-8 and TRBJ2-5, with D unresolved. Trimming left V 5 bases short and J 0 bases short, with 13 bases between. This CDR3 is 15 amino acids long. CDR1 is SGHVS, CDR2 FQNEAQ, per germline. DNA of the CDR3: TGTGCCAGCAGCCCCCCCCGCGAGTACCAAGAGACCCAGTACTTC. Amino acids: CASSPPREYQETQYF.

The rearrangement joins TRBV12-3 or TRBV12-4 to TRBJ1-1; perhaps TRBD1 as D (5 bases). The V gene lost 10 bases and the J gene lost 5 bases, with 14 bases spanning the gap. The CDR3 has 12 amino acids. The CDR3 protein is CAIDQGGTEAFF. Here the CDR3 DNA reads TGTGCCATCGACCAGGGTGGAACTGAAGCTTTCTTT.

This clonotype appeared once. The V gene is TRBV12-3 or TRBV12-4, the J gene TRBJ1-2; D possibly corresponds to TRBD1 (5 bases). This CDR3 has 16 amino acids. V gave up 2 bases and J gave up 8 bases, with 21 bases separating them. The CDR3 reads CASSLNRLGTTYGYTF. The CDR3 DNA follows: TGTGCCAGCAGTTTAAATCGGCTAGGGACGACATACGGCTACACCTTC.

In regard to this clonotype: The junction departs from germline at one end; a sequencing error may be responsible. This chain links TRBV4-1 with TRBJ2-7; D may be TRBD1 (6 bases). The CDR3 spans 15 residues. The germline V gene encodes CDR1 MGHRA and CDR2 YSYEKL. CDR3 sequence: CASALRDRPDYEQYF. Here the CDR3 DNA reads TGTGCCAGCGCGCTCCGTGACAGGCCAGACTACGAGCAGTACTTC.

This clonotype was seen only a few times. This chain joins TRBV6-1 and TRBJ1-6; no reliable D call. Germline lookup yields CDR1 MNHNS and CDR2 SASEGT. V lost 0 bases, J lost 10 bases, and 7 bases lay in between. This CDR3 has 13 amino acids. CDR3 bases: TGTGCCAGCAGTGAAGCGGGTTTGTCACCCCTCCACTTT. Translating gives CASSEAGLSPLHF.

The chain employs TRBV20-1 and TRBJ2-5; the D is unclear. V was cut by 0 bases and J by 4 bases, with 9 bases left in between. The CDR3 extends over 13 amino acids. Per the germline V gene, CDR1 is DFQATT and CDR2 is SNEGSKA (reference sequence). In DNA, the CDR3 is TGCAGTGCTAGAGAGACTGCTCGAGAGACCCAGTACTTC. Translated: CSARETARETQYF.

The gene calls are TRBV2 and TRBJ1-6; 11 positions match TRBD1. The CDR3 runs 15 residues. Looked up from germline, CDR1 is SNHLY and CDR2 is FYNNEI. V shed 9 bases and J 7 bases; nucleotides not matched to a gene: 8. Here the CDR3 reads CARTQGTGGNSPLHF. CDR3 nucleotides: TGTGCCAGAACACAGGGGACAGGGGGGAATTCACCCCTCCACTTT.

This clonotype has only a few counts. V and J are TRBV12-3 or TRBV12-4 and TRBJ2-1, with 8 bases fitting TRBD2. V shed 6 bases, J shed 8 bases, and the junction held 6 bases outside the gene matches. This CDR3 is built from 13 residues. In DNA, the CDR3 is TGTGCCAGCAGCCGGGGGGGAAGAGATGAGCAGTTCTTC. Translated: CASSRGGRDEQFF.

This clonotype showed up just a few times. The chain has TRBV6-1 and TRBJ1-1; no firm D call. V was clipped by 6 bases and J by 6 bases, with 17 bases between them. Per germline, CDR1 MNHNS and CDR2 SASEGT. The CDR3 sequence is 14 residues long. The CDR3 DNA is TGTGCCAGCAGAAGAACTCGTACGCCAGCTGAAGCTTTCTTT. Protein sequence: CASRRTRTPAEAFF.

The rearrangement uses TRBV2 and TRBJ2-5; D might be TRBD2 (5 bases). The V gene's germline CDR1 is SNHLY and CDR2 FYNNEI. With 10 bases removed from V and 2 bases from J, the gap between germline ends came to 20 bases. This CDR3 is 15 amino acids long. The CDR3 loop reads CATSTRTGIQETQYF. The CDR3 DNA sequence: TGTGCCACCTCTACCCGGACTGGGATACAAGAGACCCAGTACTTC. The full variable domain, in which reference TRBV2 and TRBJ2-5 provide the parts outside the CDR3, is EPEVTQTPSHQVTQMGQEVILRCVPISNHLYFYWYRQILGQKVEFLVSFYNNEISEKSEIFDDQFSVERPDGSNFTLKIRSTKLEDSAMYFCATSTRTGIQETQYFGPGTRLLVL.

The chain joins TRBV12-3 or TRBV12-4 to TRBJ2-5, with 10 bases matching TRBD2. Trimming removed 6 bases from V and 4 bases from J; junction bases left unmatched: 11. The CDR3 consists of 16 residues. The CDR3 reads CASRETSGTFRETQYF. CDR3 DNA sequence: TGTGCCAGCAGGGAAACTAGCGGGACTTTCCGAGAGACCCAGTACTTC.

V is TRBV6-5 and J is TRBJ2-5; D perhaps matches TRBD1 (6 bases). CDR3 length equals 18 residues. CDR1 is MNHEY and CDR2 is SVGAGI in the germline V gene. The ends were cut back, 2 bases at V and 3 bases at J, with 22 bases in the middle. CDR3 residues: CASSYIYSYRDIKETQYF. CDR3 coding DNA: TGTGCCAGCAGTTACATATATTCTTACCGGGACATTAAAGAGACCCAGTACTTC.

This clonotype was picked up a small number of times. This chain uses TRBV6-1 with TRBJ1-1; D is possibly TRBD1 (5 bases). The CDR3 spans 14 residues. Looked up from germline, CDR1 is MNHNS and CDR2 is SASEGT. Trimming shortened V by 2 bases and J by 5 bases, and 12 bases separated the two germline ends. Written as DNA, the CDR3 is TGTGCCAGCAGTGAAAATCCCGGGGGAACTGAAGCTTTCTTT. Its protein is CASSENPGGTEAFF.

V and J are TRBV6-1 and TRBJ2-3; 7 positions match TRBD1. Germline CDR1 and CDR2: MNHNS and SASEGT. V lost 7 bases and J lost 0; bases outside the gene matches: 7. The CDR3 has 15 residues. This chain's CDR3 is CASTYRGSSTDTQYF. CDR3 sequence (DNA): TGTGCCAGCACCTACAGGGGCTCTAGCACAGATACGCAGTATTTT.

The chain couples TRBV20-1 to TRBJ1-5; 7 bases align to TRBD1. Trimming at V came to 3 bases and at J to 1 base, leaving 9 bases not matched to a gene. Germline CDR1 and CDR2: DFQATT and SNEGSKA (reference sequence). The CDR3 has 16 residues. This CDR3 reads CSASRDRGASNQPQHF. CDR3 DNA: TGCAGTGCTAGCCGGGACAGAGGGGCGAGCAATCAGCCCCAGCATTTT.

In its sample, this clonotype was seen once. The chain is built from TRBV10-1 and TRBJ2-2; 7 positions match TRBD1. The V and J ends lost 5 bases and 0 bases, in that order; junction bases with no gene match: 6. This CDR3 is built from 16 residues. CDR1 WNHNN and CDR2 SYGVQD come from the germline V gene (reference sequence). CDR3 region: CASSHRDRSNTGELFF. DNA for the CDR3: TGCGCCAGCAGTCACCGGGACAGATCGAACACCGGGGAGCTGTTTTTT.

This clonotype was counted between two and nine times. CDR3 loop: CASSLEQSADTQYF. The CDR3 coding sequence is TGTGCCAGCAGTCTGGAACAGTCCGCGGATACGCAGTATTTT. J is TRBJ2-3 and V is TRBV5-8; unclear D gene. V shed 5 bases and J shed 6 bases, with 16 bases lying between them. The CDR3 length is 14 residues. The V gene's germline CDR1 is SGHTS and CDR2 YDEGEE.

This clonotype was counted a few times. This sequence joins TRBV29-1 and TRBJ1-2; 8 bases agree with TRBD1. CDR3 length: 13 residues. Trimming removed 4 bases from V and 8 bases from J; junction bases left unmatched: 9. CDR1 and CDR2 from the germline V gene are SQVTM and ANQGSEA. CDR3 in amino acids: CSVVGQGVWGYTF. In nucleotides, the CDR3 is TGCAGCGTTGTCGGACAGGGAGTTTGGGGCTACACCTTC.

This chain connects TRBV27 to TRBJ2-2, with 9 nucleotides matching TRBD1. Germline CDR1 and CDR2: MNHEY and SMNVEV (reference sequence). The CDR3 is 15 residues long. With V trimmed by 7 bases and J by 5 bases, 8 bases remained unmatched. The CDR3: CASTTGQGTTGELFF. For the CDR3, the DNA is TGTGCCAGCACCACGGGACAGGGTACAACCGGGGAGCTGTTTTTT.

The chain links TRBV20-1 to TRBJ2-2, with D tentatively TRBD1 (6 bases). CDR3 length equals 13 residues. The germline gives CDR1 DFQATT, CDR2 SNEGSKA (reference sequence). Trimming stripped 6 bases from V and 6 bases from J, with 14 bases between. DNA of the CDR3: TGCAGTGCCACAACAGGGCGGGCCGGGGAGCTGTTTTTT. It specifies CSATTGRAGELFF.

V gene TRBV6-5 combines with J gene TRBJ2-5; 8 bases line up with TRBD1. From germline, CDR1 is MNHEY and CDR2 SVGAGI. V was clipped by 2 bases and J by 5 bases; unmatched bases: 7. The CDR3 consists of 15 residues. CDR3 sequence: CASSYTDRGTETQYF. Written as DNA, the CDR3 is TGTGCCAGCAGTTACACTGACAGGGGAACGGAGACCCAGTACTTC.

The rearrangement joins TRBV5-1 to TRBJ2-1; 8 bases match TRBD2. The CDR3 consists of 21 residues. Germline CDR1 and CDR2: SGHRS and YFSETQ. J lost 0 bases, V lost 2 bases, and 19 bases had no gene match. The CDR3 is CASSLAIRVLAVKNSYNEQFF. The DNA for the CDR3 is TGCGCCAGCAGCTTAGCCATCAGGGTACTAGCGGTTAAGAACTCCTACAATGAGCAGTTCTTC. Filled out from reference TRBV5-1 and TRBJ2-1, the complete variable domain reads KAGVTQTPRYLIKTRGQQVTLSCSPISGHRSVSWYQQTPGQGLQFLFEYFSETQRNKGNFPGRFSGRQFSNSRSEMNVSTLELGDSALYLCASSLAIRVLAVKNSYNEQFFGPGTRLTVL.